These 20 T cell receptor beta chains originate from one sample sequenced in a study of blood T cell repertoires in COVID-19 (TCRdb year 2020). The protocol used for the library was the immunoSEQ multiplex PCR assay. Sourced from immuneACCESS, this table was stored by TCRdb with only in-frame sequences that have V and J called. A share of the clones is absent; for the studies checked, an unresolved V gene accounts for under half, and the remainder has no known explanation. Recorded for this sample are more than 300,000 clones; more than 70% of them occurred a single time. The ten largest clones add up to about 1.9% of the sample. The sample taken for sequencing was PBMCs or T cells enriched from blood (not recorded which). These receptors originate from a man aged 35-49 years in a cohort exposed to, infected with or recovered from COVID-19 (not recorded which).

This clone occurred once. This chain connects TRBV3-1 (or the pseudogene TRBV3-2) to TRBJ2-1; a possible D gene is TRBD2 (6 bases). Per the germline V gene, CDR1 is LGHDT and CDR2 is YNNKEL (reference sequence). The CDR3 length is 16 residues. Trimming took off 0 bases at V and 1 base at J, with 10 bases between the two ends. CDR3 loop: CASSQEAGRSYNEQFF. The DNA of the CDR3 is TGTGCCAGCAGCCAAGAGGCGGGAAGGTCCTACAATGAGCAGTTCTTC.

The chain combines TRBV3-1 (or the pseudogene TRBV3-2) with TRBJ2-6; a possible D gene is TRBD2 (6 bases). In germline, CDR1 is LGHDT, CDR2 YNNKEL (reference sequence). The length of the CDR3 is 14 residues. V gave up 1 base and J gave up 12 bases, with 13 bases separating them. CDR3 in amino acids: CASSQVTGARVLTF. The CDR3 region has the DNA TGTGCCAGCAGCCAAGTGACGGGAGCGCGCGTCCTGACTTTC.

This rearrangement joins TRBV11-2 to TRBJ2-2; D is possibly TRBD1 (5 bases). The germline CDR1 and CDR2 sequences are SGHAT and FQNNGV. CDR3 size: 15 residues. V shed 5 bases and J shed 4 bases, with 14 bases lying between them. The CDR3 sequence: CASSPQGSGTGELFF. In DNA, the CDR3 is TGTGCCAGCAGCCCTCAGGGATCGGGCACCGGGGAGCTGTTTTTT. Full variable domain (missing parts from reference TRBV11-2 and TRBJ2-2): EAGVAQSPRYKIIEKRQSVAFWCNPISGHATLYWYQQILGQGPKLLIQFQNNGVVDDSQLPKDRFSAERLKGVDSTLKIQPAKLEDSAVYLCASSPQGSGTGELFFGEGSRLTVL.

The V call is TRBV5-7, the J call TRBJ2-7, with 7 bases fitting TRBD2. TRBV5-7 is an ORF for which the function is uncertain. The CDR3 covers 16 residues. The J segment lost 2 bases and the V segment lost 2 bases, leaving 10 bases of the junction unmatched. CDR3 nucleotide sequence: TGTGCCAGCAGCTTAACACAAGGCGGGGGACCCTACGAGCAGTACTTC. The encoded protein is CASSLTQGGGPYEQYF.

This clone was counted once. The chain employs TRBV27 and TRBJ1-1; D might be TRBD1 (6 bases). Per the germline V gene, CDR1 is MNHEY and CDR2 is SMNVEV (reference sequence). The CDR3 sequence is 15 residues long. Trimming removed 7 bases from V and 1 base from J, with 16 bases in between. CDR3: CASTLRGTPNTEAFF. The CDR3, as DNA: TGTGCCAGCACCCTAAGAGGGACACCGAACACTGAAGCTTTCTTT.

CDR3 nucleotides: TGCGCCAGCAGCGCGGGGACGGCCCCCGGGGAGCTGTTTTTT. This sequence encodes CASSAGTAPGELFF. The chain recombines TRBV5-1 with TRBJ2-2; TRBD2 is a possible D gene (6 bases). The CDR3 is 14 amino acids. Trimming stripped 4 bases from V and 6 bases from J, with 13 bases between. In germline, CDR1 is SGHRS, CDR2 YFSETQ.

The J gene is TRBJ1-5, the V gene TRBV24-1; unclear D gene. Looked up from germline, CDR1 is KGHDR and CDR2 is SFDVKD. This CDR3 is 14 amino acids long. Trimming took off 3 bases at V and 5 bases at J, with 10 bases between the two ends. In DNA form, the CDR3 reads TGTGCCACCAGTGATCCTCAGAGGGATCAGCCCCAGCATTTT. Residues: CATSDPQRDQPQHF.

The chain links TRBV5-1 to TRBJ2-1; D may be TRBD2 (6 bases). This CDR3 comprises 15 residues. Per germline, CDR1 SGHRS and CDR2 YFSETQ. Trimming left V 4 bases short and J 9 bases short, with 20 bases between. CDR3 amino acids: CASSPSSASLGEQFF. CDR3 bases: TGCGCCAGCAGCCCTTCTAGCGCCAGCCTGGGTGAGCAGTTCTTC.

The chain combines TRBV6-5 with TRBJ2-5; D possibly corresponds to TRBD2 (7 bases). V lost 10 bases and J lost 5, with 23 bases in between. This CDR3 has 15 residues. CDR1 MNHEY and CDR2 SVGAGI come from the germline V gene. CDR3 residues: CATRKGGGPGETQYF. The CDR3 DNA follows: TGTGCCACCCGGAAAGGGGGAGGGCCTGGTGAGACCCAGTACTTC.

This clone has just a few counts. The genes are TRBV27 and TRBJ1-5; the match to TRBD1 covers 9 bases. Germline values: CDR1 MNHEY, CDR2 SMNVEV (reference sequence). The CDR3 totals 16 residues. V dropped 5 bases and J dropped 2; count of bases not matched to a gene: 7. The CDR3 sequence: CASSKQGAGGNQPQHF. The CDR3 nucleotides read TGTGCCAGCAGTAAACAGGGGGCGGGAGGCAATCAGCCCCAGCATTTT.

The chain combines TRBV20-1 with TRBJ2-2; D might be TRBD1 (6 bases). Germline values: CDR1 DFQATT, CDR2 SNEGSKA (reference sequence). Trimming left V 3 bases short and J 3 bases short, with 11 bases between. This CDR3 contains 14 residues. In DNA, the CDR3 is TGCAGTGCTAGTGTCACAGGGTACACCGGGGAGCTGTTTTTT. This translates into CSASVTGYTGELFF.

This sequence joins TRBV7-9 and TRBJ2-2; 7 nucleotides align to TRBD1. CDR3 size: 16 residues. The ends lost 10 bases at V and 0 bases at J; junction bases unmatched: 11. Germline lookup yields CDR1 SEHNR and CDR2 FQNEAQ (reference sequence). CDR3 bases: TGTGCCACAGCAGGAGAGGGGGCTTCGAACACCGGGGAGCTGTTTTTT. Protein product: CATAGEGASNTGELFF.

The chain recombines TRBV6-1 with TRBJ2-2, with 11 bases lining up with TRBD2. The germline V gene encodes CDR1 MNHNS and CDR2 SASEGT. V was pared by 4 bases and J by 4 bases, with 2 bases of the junction left unmatched. The CDR3 runs to 15 residues. The CDR3 loop reads CASSVAGGGTGELFF. The CDR3 bases are TGTGCCAGCAGTGTAGCGGGAGGGGGCACCGGGGAGCTGTTTTTT.

In DNA, the CDR3 is TGTGCCAGCAGCGTGGACAGGATTGACTATGGCTACACCTTC. It specifies CASSVDRIDYGYTF. The chain joins TRBV6-5 to TRBJ1-2; 7 bases are shared with TRBD1. Germline CDR1 is MNHEY and CDR2 is SVGAGI. The trim removed 6 bases at V and 3 bases at J, leaving 7 bases unmatched. This CDR3 spans 14 amino acids.

The chain links TRBV7-2 to TRBJ1-3, with D unresolved. Trimming took off 5 bases at V and 4 bases at J, with 12 bases between the two ends. The CDR3 is 14 residues long. Germline V gene data show CDR1 as SGHTA and CDR2 as FQGNSA. The DNA for the CDR3 is TGTGCCAGCAGCCAAAGACACATAGGAAACACCATATATTTT. It encodes CASSQRHIGNTIYF.

This chain joins TRBV15 and TRBJ1-4; D gene uncertain. Germline CDR1 is LNHNV and CDR2 is YYDKDF (reference sequence). The CDR3 loop spans 14 amino acids. Trimming stripped 6 bases from V and 5 bases from J, with 13 bases between. CDR3 bases: TGTGCCACCAGTATCTCGGGGAAAAATGAAAAACTGTTTTTT. Translating it yields CATSISGKNEKLFF.

This clone is a singleton in its sample. The rearrangement uses TRBV18 and TRBJ2-7, with 8 bases matching TRBD2. The CDR3 is made up of 14 amino acids. Germline CDR1 is KGHSH and CDR2 is LQKENI. Trimming at V came to 3 bases and at J to 4 bases, leaving 5 bases not matched to a gene. CDR3 coding DNA: TGTGCCAGCTCACCTAGCGGGACACATTACGAGCAGTACTTC. Translation: CASSPSGTHYEQYF.

This chain connects TRBV12-3 or TRBV12-4 to TRBJ2-2; D unclear. The V gene lost 3 bases and the J gene lost 7 bases, with 3 bases spanning the gap. The CDR3 runs 11 residues. CDR3 protein: CASSFIGELFF. CDR3 nucleotides: TGTGCCAGCAGTTTTATCGGGGAGCTGTTTTTT.

This clone appeared a few times. The rearrangement uses TRBV5-4 and TRBJ2-5; tentative D call: TRBD2 (6 bases). CDR3 length: 15 amino acids. Germline CDR1 reads SGHNT; CDR2 reads YYREEE (reference sequence). Trimming left V 1 base short and J 3 bases short, with 13 bases between. CDR3 in amino acids: CASSLRGIAKETQYF. The CDR3 DNA is TGTGCCAGCAGCTTGCGGGGGATCGCGAAAGAGACCCAGTACTTC.

The chain is built from TRBV4-1 and TRBJ2-3; unclear D gene. There are 16 residues in the CDR3. CDR1 is MGHRA and CDR2 is YSYEKL in the germline V gene. V was trimmed by 0 bases and J by 4 bases, leaving 14 bases between them. CDR3 amino acids: CASSQDLSILPDTQYF. The CDR3 coding sequence is TGCGCCAGCAGCCAAGATCTAAGTATCTTGCCAGATACGCAGTATTTT.